This note documents a single TCR beta chain sequence. The data are from a study of CD8 T cells in Susac syndrome. The authors reverse transcribed roughly 0.5 to 1 ug RNA with random hexamers. TCRdb re-analysed the immunoSEQ multiplex PCR reads in MiXCR, keeping a single row per CDR3 protein. The sample has under 200,000 distinct CDR3 sequences, around 95% seen once. V dropped 5 bases and J dropped 9 bases, with 19 bases sitting between them. The CDR3 is 14 amino acids. The sample taken for sequencing was CD4+ T cells from PBMCs. The clonotype comes from a human donor in good health. The rearrangement joins TRBV12-3 or TRBV12-4 to TRBJ2-5, with D possibly being TRBD1 (5 bases). The CDR3 sequence: CASSDPTGYRAQYF. The CDR3 DNA sequence: TGTGCCAGCAGTGACCCTACAGGCTATCGGGCCCAGTACTTC.